This TCR beta chain derives from a study of shared T cell receptors in the human thymus. The CDR3 has 17 amino acids. CDR1 is SGHAT, CDR2 FQNNGV, per germline. The trim removed 1 base at V and 1 base at J, leaving 5 bases unmatched. Only in-frame clones appear in the TCRdb table, and some are missing; sequencing was by immunoSEQ multiplex PCR. This sample yields 650,000 to 950,000 clones, of which over 75% are seen a single time; more than 0.01% belongs to the top ten. The data were also submitted as part of a second study, on human thymus T cells. That study reports: The source of the thymus tissue was resections taken during corrective heart surgery. Thymic and blood repertoires showed apparently biased V and J gene usage. The related literature has documented a marked overlap of thymic repertoires among unrelated individuals.

Material: thymocytes. This clonotype was sampled from a girl less than two years old with a congenital heart defect. The chain couples TRBV11-2 to TRBJ1-4; 8 nucleotides align to TRBD1. The CDR3 DNA reads TGTGCCAGCAGCTTAGGGACAGGGCTTGGAACTAATGAAAAACTGTTTTTT. It is translated as CASSLGTGLGTNEKLFF.